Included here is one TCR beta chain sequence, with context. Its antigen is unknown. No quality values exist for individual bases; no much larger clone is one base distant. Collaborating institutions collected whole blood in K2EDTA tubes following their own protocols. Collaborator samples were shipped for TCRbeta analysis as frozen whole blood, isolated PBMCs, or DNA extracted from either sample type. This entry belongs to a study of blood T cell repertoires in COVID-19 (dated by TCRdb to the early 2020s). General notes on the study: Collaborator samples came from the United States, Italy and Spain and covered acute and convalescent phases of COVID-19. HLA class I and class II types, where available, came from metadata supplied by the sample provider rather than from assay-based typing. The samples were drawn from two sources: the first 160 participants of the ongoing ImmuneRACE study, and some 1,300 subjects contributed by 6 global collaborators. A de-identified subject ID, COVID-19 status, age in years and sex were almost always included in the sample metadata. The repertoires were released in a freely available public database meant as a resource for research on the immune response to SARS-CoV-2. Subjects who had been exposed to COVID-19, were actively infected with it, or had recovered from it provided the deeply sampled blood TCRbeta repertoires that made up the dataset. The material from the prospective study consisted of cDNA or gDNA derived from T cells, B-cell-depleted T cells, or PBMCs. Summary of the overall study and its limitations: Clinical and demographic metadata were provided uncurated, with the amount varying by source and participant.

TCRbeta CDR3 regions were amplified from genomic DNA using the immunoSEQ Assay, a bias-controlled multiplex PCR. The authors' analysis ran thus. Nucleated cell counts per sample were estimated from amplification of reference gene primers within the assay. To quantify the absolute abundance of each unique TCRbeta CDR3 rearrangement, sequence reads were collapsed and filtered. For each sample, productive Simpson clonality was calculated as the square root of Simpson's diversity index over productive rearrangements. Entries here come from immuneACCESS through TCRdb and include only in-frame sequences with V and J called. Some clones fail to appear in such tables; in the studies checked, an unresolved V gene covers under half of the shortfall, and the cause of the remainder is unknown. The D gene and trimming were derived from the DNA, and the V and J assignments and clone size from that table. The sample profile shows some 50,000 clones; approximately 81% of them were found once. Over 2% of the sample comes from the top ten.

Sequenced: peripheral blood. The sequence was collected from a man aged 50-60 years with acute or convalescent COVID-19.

CDR3 protein: CASSNQGTRSPLHF. The DNA is TGTGCCAGTAGTAACCAGGGGACCCGTTCACCCCTCCACTTT. The chain joins TRBV19 to TRBJ1-6, with TRBD1 tentatively as D gene (6 bases match). The CDR3 measures 14 amino acids from cysteine to phenylalanine. Only CDR3 DNA is held: 42 bases, read in frame from base 1. CDR1 and CDR2 (LNHDA, SQIVND) derive from the germline V gene (reference sequence). The junction shows trimming of 4 bases on V and 9 bases on J, plus 13 bases between the germline ends. The full variable domain, completed from the reference TRBV19 and TRBJ1-6 proteins outside the CDR3, reads DGGITQSPKYLFRKEGQNVTLSCEQNLNHDAMYWYRQDPGQGLRLIYYSQIVNDFQKGDIAEGYSVSREKKESFPLTVTSAQKNPTAFYLCASSNQGTRSPLHFGNGTRLTVT.